Listed here is a single TCR beta chain. Antigen unknown. Using a few donor pairs, the authors sequenced unstimulated naive, memory, effector memory and TEMRA subsets. This specimen comes from a study of siplizumab effects on memory and regulatory T cells. Germline V gene lookup returns CDR1 MNHEY and CDR2 SVGAGI. The CDR3 runs 13 residues. With 2 bases clipped from V and 6 bases from J, the junction kept 4 bases outside the gene matches. Clones were read by immunoSEQ multiplex PCR, and TCRdb kept only the in-frame ones, dropping some. The table includes about 50,000 clones, roughly nine tenths detected once. Study results and limitations: There appeared to be greater diversity in naive T cells than in memory cells, and naive T cells seemed major contributors to the alloresponse.

This chain connects TRBV6-5 to TRBJ2-7; 7 bases map to TRBD1. Sequencing was carried out using naive CD8+ T cells sorted from blood. This clonotype was obtained from a human donor in good health. This CDR3 is CASSYGAGGEQYF. The CDR3, as DNA: TGTGCCAGCAGTTACGGGGCAGGGGGCGAGCAGTACTTC.